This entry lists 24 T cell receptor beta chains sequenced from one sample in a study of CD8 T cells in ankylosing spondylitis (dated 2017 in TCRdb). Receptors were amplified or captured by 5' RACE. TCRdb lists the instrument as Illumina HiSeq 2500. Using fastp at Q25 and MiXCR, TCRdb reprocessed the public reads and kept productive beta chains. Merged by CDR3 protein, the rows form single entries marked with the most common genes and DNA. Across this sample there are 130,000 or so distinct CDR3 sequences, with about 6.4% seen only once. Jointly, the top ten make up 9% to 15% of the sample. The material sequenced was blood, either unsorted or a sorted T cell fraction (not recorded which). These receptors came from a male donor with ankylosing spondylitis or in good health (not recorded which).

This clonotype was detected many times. CDR3 bases: TGTGCCAGCAGCAAAAACACCGGGCACGAGACCCAGTACTTC. Translated: CASSKNTGHETQYF. The chain links TRBV21-1 to TRBJ2-5; whether TRBD1, the table's D call, matches the DNA was not checked. TRBV21-1 is a pseudogene. This CDR3 has 14 residues.

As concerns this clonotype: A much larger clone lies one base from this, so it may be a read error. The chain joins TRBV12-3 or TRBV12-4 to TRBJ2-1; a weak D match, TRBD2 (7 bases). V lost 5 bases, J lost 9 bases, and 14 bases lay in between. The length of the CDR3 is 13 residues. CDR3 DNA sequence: TGTGCCAGCAGTCTCCCGGGGGGCAGTGAGCAGTTCTTC. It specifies CASSLPGGSEQFF.

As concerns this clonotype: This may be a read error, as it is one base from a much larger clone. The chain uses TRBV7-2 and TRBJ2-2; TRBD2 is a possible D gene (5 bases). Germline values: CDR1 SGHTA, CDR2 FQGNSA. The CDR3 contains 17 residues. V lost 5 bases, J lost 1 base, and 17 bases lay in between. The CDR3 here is CASSQRPRRRNTGELFF. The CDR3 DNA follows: TGTGCCAGCAGCCAGCGACCCCGGAGGAGGAACACCGGGGAGCTGTTTTTT.

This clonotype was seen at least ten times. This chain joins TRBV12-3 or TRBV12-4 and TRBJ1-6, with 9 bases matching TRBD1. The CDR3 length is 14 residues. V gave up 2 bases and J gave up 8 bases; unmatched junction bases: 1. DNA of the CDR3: TGTGCCAGCAGTTTACGGACAGGGGATTCACCCCTCCACTTT. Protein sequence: CASSLRTGDSPLHF.

Here the CDR3 reads CASSPARLGGELFF. Written as DNA, the CDR3 is TGTGCCAGCAGCCCGGCCCGCCTCGGCGGGGAGCTGTTTTTT. The rearrangement links TRBV4-2 to TRBJ2-2; D call uncertain. Per the germline V gene, CDR1 is LGHNA and CDR2 is YNFKEQ. Trimming took 4 bases from V and 7 from J, leaving 13 bases between them. The CDR3 is 14 amino acids.

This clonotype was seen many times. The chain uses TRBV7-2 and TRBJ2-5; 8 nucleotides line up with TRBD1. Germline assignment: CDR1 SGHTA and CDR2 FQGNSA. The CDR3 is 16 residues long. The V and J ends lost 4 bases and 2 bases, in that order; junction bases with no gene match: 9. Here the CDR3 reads CASSYNQGAIQETQYF. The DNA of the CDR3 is TGTGCCAGCAGCTATAATCAGGGGGCGATACAAGAGACCCAGTACTTC.

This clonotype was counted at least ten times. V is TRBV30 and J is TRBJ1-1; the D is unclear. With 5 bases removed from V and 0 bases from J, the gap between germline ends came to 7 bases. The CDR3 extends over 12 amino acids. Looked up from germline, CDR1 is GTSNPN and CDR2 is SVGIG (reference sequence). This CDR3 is CAWGSLNTEAFF. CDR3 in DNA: TGTGCCTGGGGATCTTTGAACACTGAAGCTTTCTTT.

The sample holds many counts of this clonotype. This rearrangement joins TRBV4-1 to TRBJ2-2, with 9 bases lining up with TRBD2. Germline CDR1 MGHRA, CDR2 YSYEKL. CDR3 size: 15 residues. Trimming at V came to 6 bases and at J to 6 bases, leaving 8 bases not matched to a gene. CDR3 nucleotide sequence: TGCGCCAGCAGACCGGGACTAGCCGGTCCCGGGGAGCTGTTTTTT. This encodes CASRPGLAGPGELFF.

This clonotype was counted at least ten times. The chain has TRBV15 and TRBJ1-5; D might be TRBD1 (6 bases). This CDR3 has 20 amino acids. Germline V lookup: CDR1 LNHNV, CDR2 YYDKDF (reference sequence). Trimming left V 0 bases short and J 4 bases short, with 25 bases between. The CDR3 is CATSRDRINSLGGRNQPQHF. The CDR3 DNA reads TGTGCCACCAGCAGAGATCGAATCAATTCATTGGGGGGGCGAAATCAGCCCCAGCATTTT.

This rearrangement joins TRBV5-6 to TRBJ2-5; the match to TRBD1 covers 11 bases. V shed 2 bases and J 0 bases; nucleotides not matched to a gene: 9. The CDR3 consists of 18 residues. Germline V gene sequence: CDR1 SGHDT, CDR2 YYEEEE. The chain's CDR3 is CASSFLRDRGVNQETQYF. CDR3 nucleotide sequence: TGTGCCAGCAGCTTCCTCCGGGACAGGGGGGTTAACCAAGAGACCCAGTACTTC.

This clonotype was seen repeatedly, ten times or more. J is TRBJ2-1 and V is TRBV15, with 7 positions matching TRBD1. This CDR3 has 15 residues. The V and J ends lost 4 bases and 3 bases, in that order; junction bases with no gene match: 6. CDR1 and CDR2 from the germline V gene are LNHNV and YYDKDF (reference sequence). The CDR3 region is CATSKAPGGYNEQFF. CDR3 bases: TGTGCCACCAGCAAAGCCCCAGGGGGCTACAATGAGCAGTTCTTC.

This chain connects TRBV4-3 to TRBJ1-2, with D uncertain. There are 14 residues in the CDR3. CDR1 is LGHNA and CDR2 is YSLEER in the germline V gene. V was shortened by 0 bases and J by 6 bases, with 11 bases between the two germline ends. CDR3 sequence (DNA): TGCGCCAGCAGCCAAGACTCCCGGGTGGATGGCTACACCTTC. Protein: CASSQDSRVDGYTF.

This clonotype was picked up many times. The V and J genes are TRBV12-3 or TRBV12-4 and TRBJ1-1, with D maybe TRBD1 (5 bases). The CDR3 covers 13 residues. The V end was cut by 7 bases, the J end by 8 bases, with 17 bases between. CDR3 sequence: CASNIQGRGEAFF. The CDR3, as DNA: TGTGCCAGCAATATCCAGGGAAGAGGCGAAGCTTTCTTT.

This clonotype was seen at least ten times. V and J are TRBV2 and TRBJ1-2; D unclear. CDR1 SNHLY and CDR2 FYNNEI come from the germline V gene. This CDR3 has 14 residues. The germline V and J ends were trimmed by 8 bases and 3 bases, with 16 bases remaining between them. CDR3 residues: CASRREVYDYGYTF. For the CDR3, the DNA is TGTGCCAGCCGGAGGGAGGTTTATGACTATGGCTACACCTTC.

Here the CDR3 DNA reads TGTGCCATCGGCTTGGGGCTAAGGGTTGAGCAGTACTTC. Residues: CAIGLGLRVEQYF. The chain carries TRBV7-9 and TRBJ2-7; the D gene is possibly TRBD1 (5 bases). V lost 10 bases and J lost 7, with 20 bases in between. The CDR3 runs to 13 residues. In germline, CDR1 is SEHNR, CDR2 FQNEAQ (reference sequence).

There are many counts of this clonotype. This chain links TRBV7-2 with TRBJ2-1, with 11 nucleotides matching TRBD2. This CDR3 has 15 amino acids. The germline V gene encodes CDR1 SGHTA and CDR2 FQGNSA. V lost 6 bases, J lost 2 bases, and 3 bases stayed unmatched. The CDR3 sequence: CASRLLAGAYNEQFF. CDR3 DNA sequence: TGTGCCAGCAGGCTACTAGCGGGGGCCTACAATGAGCAGTTCTTC. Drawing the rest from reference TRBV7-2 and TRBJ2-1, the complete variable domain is GAGVSQSPSNKVTEKGKDVELRCDPISGHTALYWYRQSLGQGLEFLIYFQGNSAPDKSGLPSDRFSAERTGGSVSTLTIQRTQQEDSAVYLCASRLLAGAYNEQFFGPGTRLTVL.

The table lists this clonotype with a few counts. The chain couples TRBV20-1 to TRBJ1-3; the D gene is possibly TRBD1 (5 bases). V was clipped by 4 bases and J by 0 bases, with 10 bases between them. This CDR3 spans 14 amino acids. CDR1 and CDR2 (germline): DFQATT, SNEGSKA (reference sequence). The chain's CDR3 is CSAMQGFSGNTIYF. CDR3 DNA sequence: TGCAGTGCTATGCAGGGTTTCTCTGGAAACACCATATATTTT.

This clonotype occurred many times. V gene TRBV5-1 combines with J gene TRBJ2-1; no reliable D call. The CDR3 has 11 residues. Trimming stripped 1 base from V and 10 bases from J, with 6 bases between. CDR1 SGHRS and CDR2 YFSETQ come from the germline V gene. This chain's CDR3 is CASSLSTEQFF. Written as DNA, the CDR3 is TGCGCCAGCAGCTTGTCCACAGAGCAGTTCTTC.

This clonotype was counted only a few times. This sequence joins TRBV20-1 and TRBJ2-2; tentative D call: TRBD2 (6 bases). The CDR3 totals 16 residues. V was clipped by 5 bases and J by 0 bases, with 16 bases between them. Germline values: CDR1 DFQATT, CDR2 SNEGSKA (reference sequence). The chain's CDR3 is CSAFPKSGPNTGELFF. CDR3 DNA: TGCAGTGCTTTTCCAAAAAGCGGGCCGAACACCGGGGAGCTGTTTTTT.

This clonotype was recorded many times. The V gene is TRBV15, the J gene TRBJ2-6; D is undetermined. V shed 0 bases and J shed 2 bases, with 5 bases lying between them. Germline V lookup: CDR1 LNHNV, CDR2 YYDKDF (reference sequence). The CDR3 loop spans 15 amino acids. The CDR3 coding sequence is TGTGCCACCAGCAGAGACCTAGCTGGGGCCAACGTCCTGACTTTC. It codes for CATSRDLAGANVLTF. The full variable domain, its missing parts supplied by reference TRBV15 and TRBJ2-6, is DAMVIQNPRYQVTQFGKPVTLSCSQTLNHNVMYWYQQKSSQAPKLLFHYYDKDFNNEADTPDNFQSRRPNTSFCFLDIRSPGLGDTAMYLCATSRDLAGANVLTFGAGSRLTVL.

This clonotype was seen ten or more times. CDR3 sequence reads: CSAPPPQQGGYGYTF. Here the CDR3 DNA reads TGCAGTGCGCCGCCCCCCCAACAGGGTGGGTATGGCTACACCTTC. The chain has TRBV20-1 and TRBJ1-2, with a possible D match to TRBD1 (6 bases). The V and J ends lost 6 bases and 5 bases respectively, with 22 bases between them. The germline gives CDR1 DFQATT, CDR2 SNEGSKA (reference sequence). The CDR3 is 15 residues long.

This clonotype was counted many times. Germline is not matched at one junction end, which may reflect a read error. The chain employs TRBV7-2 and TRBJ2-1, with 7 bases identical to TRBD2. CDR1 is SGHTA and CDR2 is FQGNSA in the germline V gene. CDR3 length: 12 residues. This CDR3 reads CASSSSMGGSRF. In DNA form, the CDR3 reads TGTGCCAGCAGCTCGTCCATGGGGGGGAGTAGGTTC.

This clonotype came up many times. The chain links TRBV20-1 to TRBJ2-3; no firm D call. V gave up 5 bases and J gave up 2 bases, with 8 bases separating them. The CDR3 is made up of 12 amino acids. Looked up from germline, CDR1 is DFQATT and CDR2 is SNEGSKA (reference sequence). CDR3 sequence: CSAPGSTDTQYF. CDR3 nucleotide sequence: TGCAGTGCTCCCGGGTCCACAGATACGCAGTATTTT.

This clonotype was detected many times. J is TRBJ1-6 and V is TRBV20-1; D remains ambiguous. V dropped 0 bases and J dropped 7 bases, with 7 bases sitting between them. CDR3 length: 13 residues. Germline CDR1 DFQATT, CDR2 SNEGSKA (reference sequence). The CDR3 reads CSAREDKNSPLHF. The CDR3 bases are TGCAGTGCTAGAGAGGATAAGAATTCACCCCTCCACTTT.